The 18 T cell receptor beta chains below come from one sample, sequenced in a study of Ad26.COV2.S vaccination and SARS-CoV-2 variants. Data came from immunoSEQ multiplex PCR; TCRdb stores just in-frame clones and leaves some out. The data hold 350,000 to 450,000 clones, with around 82% observed a single time. Specified treatment: around 19 received Ad26.COV2.S at low or high dose, single or two shots; about five received placebo; per-sample allocation not given. Each sample was drawn 63 days after the first injection (of vaccine or placebo). The sample consisted of peripheral blood, taken in a trial of Ad26.COV2.S vaccine versus placebo. The receptors originated from a person aged 18-65 years who received the Ad26.COV2.S COVID-19 vaccine or a placebo.

The genes are TRBV7-2 and TRBJ2-3; TRBD2 matches at 12 bases. V gave up 5 bases and J gave up 4 bases; unmatched junction bases: 4. From germline, CDR1 is SGHTA and CDR2 FQGNSA. The CDR3 runs 15 residues. CDR3 sequence reads: CASSRTSGTADTQYF. CDR3 coding DNA: TGTGCCAGCAGCCGGACTAGCGGGACCGCAGATACGCAGTATTTT.

This rearrangement joins TRBV12-3 or TRBV12-4 to TRBJ1-6; no reliable D call. V was cut by 5 bases and J by 9 bases, with 11 bases left in between. CDR3 length: 13 residues. The DNA of the CDR3 is TGTGCCAGCAGTCCTCGCCTGGTTTCACCCCTCCACTTT. This encodes CASSPRLVSPLHF.

The chain is built from TRBV12-3 or TRBV12-4 and TRBJ1-2, with D possibly TRBD1 on 6 matching bases. The CDR3 consists of 13 residues. V lost 5 bases and J 8 bases, leaving 15 bases between the germline ends. CDR3 protein: CASSTGTPKGYTF. The CDR3 nucleotides read TGTGCCAGCAGTACCGGGACACCGAAGGGCTACACCTTC.

The chain carries TRBV7-9 and TRBJ2-2; D unresolved. There are 13 residues in the CDR3. Per the germline V gene, CDR1 is SEHNR and CDR2 is FQNEAQ (reference sequence). Trimming pared 3 bases from V and 7 bases from J, leaving 9 bases between. The CDR3 loop is CASSFVGVGELFF. The CDR3 bases are TGTGCCAGCAGCTTTGTGGGCGTCGGGGAGCTGTTTTTT.

The chain uses TRBV7-2 and TRBJ2-2; 7 nucleotides align to TRBD2. The CDR3 contains 14 residues. The J segment lost 3 bases and the V segment lost 6 bases, leaving 4 bases of the junction unmatched. Germline-derived CDR1 and CDR2 are SGHTA and FQGNSA. For the CDR3, the DNA is TGTGCCAGCAGGATGGGGGGGGACACCGGGGAGCTGTTTTTT. It specifies CASRMGGDTGELFF.

V gene TRBV5-6 combines with J gene TRBJ1-2, with no clear D. This CDR3 is 12 amino acids long. Germline V lookup: CDR1 SGHDT, CDR2 YYEEEE. Trimming pared 1 base from V and 1 base from J, leaving 2 bases between. The chain's CDR3 is CASSLINYGYTF. CDR3 sequence (DNA): TGTGCCAGCAGCTTGATTAACTATGGCTACACCTTC.

This clone was found a few times. This chain connects TRBV7-9 to TRBJ1-2; unclear D gene. Deletions cut 0 bases from V and 6 bases from J, with 11 bases between. CDR1 and CDR2 from the germline V gene are SEHNR and FQNEAQ (reference sequence). The CDR3 has 14 amino acids. The DNA for the CDR3 is TGTGCCAGCAGCTTAGCTGTAGGGCGGGATGGCTACACCTTC. It translates to CASSLAVGRDGYTF.

V usage is TRBV27 and J usage is TRBJ2-5; 9 nucleotides agree with TRBD2. Germline V gene sequence: CDR1 MNHEY, CDR2 SMNVEV (reference sequence). J lost 6 bases, V lost 4 bases, and 9 bases had no gene match. This CDR3 is built from 15 residues. CDR3 nucleotides: TGTGCCAGCAGTTCGGGCGGGGGGGCCTTAAAGACCCAGTACTTC. Its translation: CASSSGGGALKTQYF.

The chain employs TRBV6-2 or TRBV6-3 and TRBJ2-1; TRBD2 matches 11 bases. J gave up 9 bases and V 6 bases, and 13 bases lay outside the gene matches. This CDR3 contains 16 residues. The germline V gene encodes CDR1 MNHEY and CDR2 SVGEGT. The CDR3 reads CASSLPGLAAEGEQFF. CDR3 coding DNA: TGTGCCAGCAGCCTCCCGGGACTAGCGGCTGAGGGTGAGCAGTTCTTC.

This sequence joins TRBV4-1 and TRBJ2-3, with a weak D call TRBD1 (6 bases). V gave up 2 bases and J gave up 2 bases, with 11 bases separating them. Germline V lookup: CDR1 MGHRA, CDR2 YSYEKL. The CDR3 is 15 residues long. CDR3 sequence: CASSQTGLHTDTQYF. CDR3 bases: TGCGCCAGCAGCCAAACAGGGCTTCACACAGATACGCAGTATTTT.

The genes are TRBV2 and TRBJ1-1, with 10 bases fitting TRBD1. The CDR3 has 14 residues. The V segment lost 8 bases and the J segment 4 bases; nucleotides outside the gene matches: 7. Germline V CDR1 and CDR2: SNHLY, FYNNEI. The CDR3 sequence: CASRGQGKGTEAFF. CDR3 nucleotides: TGTGCCAGCCGGGGACAGGGGAAGGGCACTGAAGCTTTCTTT.

The gene calls are TRBV5-1 and TRBJ2-1; TRBD2 might be the D (7 bases). The CDR3 loop spans 16 amino acids. Germline V gene sequence: CDR1 SGHRS, CDR2 YFSETQ. With 6 bases removed from V and 4 bases from J, the gap between germline ends came to 20 bases. CDR3 DNA sequence: TGCGCCAGCACTCTGTTTGGGGGGGCCTCTTACAATGAGCAGTTCTTC. This sequence encodes CASTLFGGASYNEQFF.

As concerns this clone: This specimen includes other DNA sequences encoding the same CDR3. This chain uses TRBV18 with TRBJ1-3, with unresolved D. Germline CDR1 is KGHSH and CDR2 is LQKENI. This CDR3 has 13 residues. The ends were cut back, 3 bases at V and 3 bases at J, with 6 bases in the middle. CDR3 DNA sequence: TGTGCCAGCTCACCTGGGCTTGGAAACACCATATATTTT. The encoded protein is CASSPGLGNTIYF.

There are a few counts of this clone. The gene calls are TRBV19 and TRBJ1-1; a weak D match, TRBD1 (6 bases). The CDR3 loop spans 13 amino acids. CDR1 LNHDA and CDR2 SQIVND come from the germline V gene (reference sequence). Between the trimmed V and J ends, which lost 10 bases and 1 base, there was a span of 13 bases. CDR3 protein: CATRDISNTEAFF. The DNA for the CDR3 is TGTGCCACACGGGACATATCGAACACTGAAGCTTTCTTT.

The chain is built from TRBV4-1 and TRBJ2-5; D not certain. V gave up 2 bases and J gave up 5 bases, with 9 bases separating them. CDR3 length equals 13 residues. The germline V gene encodes CDR1 MGHRA and CDR2 YSYEKL. The CDR3 DNA reads as TGCGCCAGCAGCCAATTTTGGGTGGAGACCCAGTACTTC. This translates into CASSQFWVETQYF.

V gene TRBV6-5 combines with J gene TRBJ1-6; no definite D call. V was trimmed by 2 bases and J by 8 bases, leaving 4 bases between them. Germline lookup yields CDR1 MNHEY and CDR2 SVGAGI. The CDR3 has 12 amino acids. DNA for the CDR3: TGTGCCAGCAGTTACGGGGATTCACCCCTCCACTTT. The encoded protein is CASSYGDSPLHF.

The chain recombines TRBV9 with TRBJ2-5; TRBD2 agrees at 11 bases. The V and J ends lost 3 bases and 4 bases, in that order; junction bases with no gene match: 14. CDR1 SGDLS and CDR2 YYNGEE come from the germline V gene. The CDR3 consists of 18 residues. Here the CDR3 DNA reads TGTGCCAGCAGCGGGACCTCTATAGCGGGAGGGTTCCCAGAGACCCAGTACTTC. It yields the protein CASSGTSIAGGFPETQYF. The complete variable domain, with remaining parts taken from reference TRBV9 and TRBJ2-5, reads DSGVTQTPKHLITATGQRVTLRCSPRSGDLSVYWYQQSLDQGLQFLIQYYNGEERAKGNILERFSAQQFPDLHSELNLSSLELGDSALYFCASSGTSIAGGFPETQYFGPGTRLLVL.

The rearrangement links TRBV3-1 (or the pseudogene TRBV3-2) to TRBJ2-7; tentatively, D is TRBD2 (5 bases). The germline V and J ends were trimmed by 1 base and 7 bases, with 14 bases remaining between them. The CDR3 length is 14 residues. Per the germline V gene, CDR1 is LGHDT and CDR2 is YNNKEL (reference sequence). Here the CDR3 DNA reads TGTGCCAGCAGCCAAGGCGGAGGCCGCGGGGAGCAGTACTTC. It encodes CASSQGGGRGEQYF.